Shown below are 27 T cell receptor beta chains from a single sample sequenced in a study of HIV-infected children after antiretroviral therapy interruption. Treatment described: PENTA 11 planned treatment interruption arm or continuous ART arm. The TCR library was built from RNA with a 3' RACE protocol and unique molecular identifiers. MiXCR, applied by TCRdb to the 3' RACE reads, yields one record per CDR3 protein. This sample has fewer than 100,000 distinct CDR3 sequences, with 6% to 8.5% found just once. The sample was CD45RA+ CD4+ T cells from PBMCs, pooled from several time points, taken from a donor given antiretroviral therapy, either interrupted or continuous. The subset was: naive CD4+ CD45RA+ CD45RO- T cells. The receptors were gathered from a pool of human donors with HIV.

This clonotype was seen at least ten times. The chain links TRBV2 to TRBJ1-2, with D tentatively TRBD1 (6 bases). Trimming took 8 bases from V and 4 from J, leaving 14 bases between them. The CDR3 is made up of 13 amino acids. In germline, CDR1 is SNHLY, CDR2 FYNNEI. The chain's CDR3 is CASGDTVSYGYTF. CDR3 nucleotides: TGTGCCAGCGGGGACACAGTCAGCTATGGCTACACCTTC.

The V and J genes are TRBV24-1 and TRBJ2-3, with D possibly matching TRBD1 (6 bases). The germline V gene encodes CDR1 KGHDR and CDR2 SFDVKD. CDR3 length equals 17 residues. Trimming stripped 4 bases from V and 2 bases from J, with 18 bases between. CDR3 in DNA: TGTGCCACCAGTGACAGCAAGCTTCAGGGGCCCACAGATACGCAGTATTTT. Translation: CATSDSKLQGPTDTQYF.

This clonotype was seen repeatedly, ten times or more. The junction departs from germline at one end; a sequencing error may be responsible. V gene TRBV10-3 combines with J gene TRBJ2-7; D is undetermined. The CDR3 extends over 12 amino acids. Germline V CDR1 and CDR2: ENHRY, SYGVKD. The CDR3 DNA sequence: TGTGCCATCAGTGAGGCTGGATACGCGCAGTACTTC. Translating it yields CAISEAGYAQYF.

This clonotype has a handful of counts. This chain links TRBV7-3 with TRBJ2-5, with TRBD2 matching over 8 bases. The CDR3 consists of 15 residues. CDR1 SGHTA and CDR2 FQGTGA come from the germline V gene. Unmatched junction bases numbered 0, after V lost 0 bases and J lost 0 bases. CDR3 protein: CASSLTSGDQETQYF. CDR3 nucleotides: TGTGCCAGCAGCTTAACTAGCGGGGACCAAGAGACCCAGTACTTC.

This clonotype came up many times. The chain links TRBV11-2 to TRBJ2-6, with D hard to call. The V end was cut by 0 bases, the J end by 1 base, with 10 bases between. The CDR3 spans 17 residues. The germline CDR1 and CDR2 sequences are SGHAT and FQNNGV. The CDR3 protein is CASSLEGSTSGANVLTF. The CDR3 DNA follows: TGTGCCAGCAGCTTAGAGGGCAGCACATCTGGGGCCAACGTCCTGACTTTC.

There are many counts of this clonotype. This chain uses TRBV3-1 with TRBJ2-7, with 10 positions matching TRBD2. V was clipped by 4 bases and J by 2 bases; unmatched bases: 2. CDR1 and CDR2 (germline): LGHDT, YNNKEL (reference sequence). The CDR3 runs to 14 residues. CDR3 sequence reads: CASSRLAGAYEQYF. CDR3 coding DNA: TGTGCCAGCAGCCGTCTAGCGGGGGCCTACGAGCAGTACTTC.

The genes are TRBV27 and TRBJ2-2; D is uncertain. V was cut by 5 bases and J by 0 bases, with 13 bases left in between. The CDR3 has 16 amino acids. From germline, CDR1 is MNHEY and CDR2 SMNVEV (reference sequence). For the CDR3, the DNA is TGTGCCAGCAGTAAAAAACTCGTTGCGAACACCGGGGAGCTGTTTTTT. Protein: CASSKKLVANTGELFF.

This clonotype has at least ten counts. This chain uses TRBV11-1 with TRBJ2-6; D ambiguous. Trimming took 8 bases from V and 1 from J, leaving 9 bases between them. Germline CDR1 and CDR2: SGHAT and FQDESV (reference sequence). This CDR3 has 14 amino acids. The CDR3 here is CASLRNSGANVLTF. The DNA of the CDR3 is TGTGCCAGCCTCCGGAATTCTGGGGCCAACGTCCTGACTTTC. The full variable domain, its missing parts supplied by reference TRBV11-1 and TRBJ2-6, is EAEVAQSPRYKITEKSQAVAFWCDPISGHATLYWYRQILGQGPELLVQFQDESVVDDSQLPKDRFSAERLKGVDSTLKIQPAELGDSAMYLCASLRNSGANVLTFGAGSRLTVL.

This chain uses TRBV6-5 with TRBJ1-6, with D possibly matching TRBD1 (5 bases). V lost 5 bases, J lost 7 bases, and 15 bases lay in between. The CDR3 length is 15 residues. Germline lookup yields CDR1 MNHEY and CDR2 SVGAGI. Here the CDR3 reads CASSTGTPQNSPLHF. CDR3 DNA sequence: TGTGCCAGCAGTACCGGGACGCCCCAAAATTCACCCCTCCACTTT.

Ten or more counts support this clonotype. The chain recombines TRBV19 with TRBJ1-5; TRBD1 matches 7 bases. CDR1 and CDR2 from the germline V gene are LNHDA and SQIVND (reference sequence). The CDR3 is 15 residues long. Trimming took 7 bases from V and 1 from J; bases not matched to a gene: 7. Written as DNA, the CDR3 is TGTGCCAGTAACAGGGACAGTACCAGCAATCAGCCCCAGCATTTT. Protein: CASNRDSTSNQPQHF. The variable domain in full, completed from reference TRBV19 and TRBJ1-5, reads DGGITQSPKYLFRKEGQNVTLSCEQNLNHDAMYWYRQDPGQGLRLIYYSQIVNDFQKGDIAEGYSVSREKKESFPLTVTSAQKNPTAFYLCASNRDSTSNQPQHFGDGTRLSIL.

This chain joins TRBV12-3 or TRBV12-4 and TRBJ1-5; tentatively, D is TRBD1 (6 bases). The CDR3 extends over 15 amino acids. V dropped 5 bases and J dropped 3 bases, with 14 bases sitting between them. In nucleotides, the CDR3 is TGTGCCAGCAGTCTACTGAGACAGGCCAATCAGCCCCAGCATTTT. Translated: CASSLLRQANQPQHF.

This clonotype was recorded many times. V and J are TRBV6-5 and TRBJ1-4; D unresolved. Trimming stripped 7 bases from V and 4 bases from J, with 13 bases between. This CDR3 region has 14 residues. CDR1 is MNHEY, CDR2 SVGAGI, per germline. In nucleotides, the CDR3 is TGTGCCAGCAAGGTGGCGCGGATTAATGAAAAACTGTTTTTT. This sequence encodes CASKVARINEKLFF.

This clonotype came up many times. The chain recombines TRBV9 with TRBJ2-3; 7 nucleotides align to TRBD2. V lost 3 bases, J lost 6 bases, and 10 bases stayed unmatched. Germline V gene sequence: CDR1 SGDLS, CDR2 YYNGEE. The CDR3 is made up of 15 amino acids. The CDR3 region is CASSAHQGEGDTQYF. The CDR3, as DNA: TGTGCCAGCAGCGCCCACCAAGGGGAGGGGGATACGCAGTATTTT.

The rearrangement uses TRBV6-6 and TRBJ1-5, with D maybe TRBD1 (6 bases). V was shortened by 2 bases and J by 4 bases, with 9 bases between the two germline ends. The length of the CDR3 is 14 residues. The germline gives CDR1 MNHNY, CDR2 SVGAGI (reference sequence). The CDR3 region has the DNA TGTGCCAGCAGTTACCAACAGGGTAATCAGCCCCAGCATTTT. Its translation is CASSYQQGNQPQHF.

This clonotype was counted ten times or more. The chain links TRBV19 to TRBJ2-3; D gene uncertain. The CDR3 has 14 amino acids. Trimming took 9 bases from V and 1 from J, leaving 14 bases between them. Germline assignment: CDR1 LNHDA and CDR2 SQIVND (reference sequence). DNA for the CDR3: TGTGCCAGCCTACCGGGCGGTGGCACAGATACGCAGTATTTT. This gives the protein CASLPGGGTDTQYF.

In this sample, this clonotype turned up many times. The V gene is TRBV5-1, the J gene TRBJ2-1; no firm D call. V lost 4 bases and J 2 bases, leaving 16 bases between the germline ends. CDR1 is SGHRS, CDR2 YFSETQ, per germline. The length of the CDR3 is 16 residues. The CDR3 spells CASSPLVSGTYNEQFF. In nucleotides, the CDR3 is TGCGCCAGCAGCCCCCTGGTTAGTGGGACCTACAATGAGCAGTTCTTC.

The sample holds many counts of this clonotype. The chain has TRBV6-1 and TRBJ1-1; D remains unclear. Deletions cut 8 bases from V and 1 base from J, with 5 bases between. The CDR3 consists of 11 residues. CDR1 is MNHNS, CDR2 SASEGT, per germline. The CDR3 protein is CASCKNTEAFF. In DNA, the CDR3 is TGTGCCAGCTGTAAGAACACTGAAGCTTTCTTT.

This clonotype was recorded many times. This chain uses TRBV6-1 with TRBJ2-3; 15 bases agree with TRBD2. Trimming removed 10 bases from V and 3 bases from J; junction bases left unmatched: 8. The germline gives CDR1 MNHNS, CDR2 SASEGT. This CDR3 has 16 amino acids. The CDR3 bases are TGTGCCACCGTGGAAGGGACTAGCGGGGGGACAGATACGCAGTATTTT. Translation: CATVEGTSGGTDTQYF.

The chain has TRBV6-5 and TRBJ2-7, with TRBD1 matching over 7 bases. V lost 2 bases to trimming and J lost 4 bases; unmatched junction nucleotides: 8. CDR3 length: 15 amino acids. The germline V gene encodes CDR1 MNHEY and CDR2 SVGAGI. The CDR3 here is CASSYDRDSSYEQYF. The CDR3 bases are TGTGCCAGCAGTTACGACCGGGACAGCTCTTACGAGCAGTACTTC.

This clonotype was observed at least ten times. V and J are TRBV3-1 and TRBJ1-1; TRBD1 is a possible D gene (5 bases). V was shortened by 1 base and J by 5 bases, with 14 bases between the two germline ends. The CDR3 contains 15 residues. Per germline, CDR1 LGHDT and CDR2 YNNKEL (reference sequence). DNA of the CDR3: TGTGCCAGCAGCCAAGGGAGTCAGGGTAGGACTGAAGCTTTCTTT. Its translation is CASSQGSQGRTEAFF.

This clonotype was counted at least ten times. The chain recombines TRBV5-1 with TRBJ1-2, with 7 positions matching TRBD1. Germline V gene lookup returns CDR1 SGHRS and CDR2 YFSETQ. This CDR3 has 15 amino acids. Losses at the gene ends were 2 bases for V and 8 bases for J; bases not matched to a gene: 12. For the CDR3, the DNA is TGCGCCAGCAGCTTAGATAACAGGGGAACGGACGGCTACACCTTC. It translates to CASSLDNRGTDGYTF.

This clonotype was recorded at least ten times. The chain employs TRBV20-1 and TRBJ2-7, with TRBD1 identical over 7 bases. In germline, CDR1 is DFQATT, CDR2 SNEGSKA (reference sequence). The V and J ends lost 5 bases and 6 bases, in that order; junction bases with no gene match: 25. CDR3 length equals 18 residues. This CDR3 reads CSAQSHPRRDREHLEQYF. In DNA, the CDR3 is TGCAGTGCTCAATCCCACCCCCGTCGCGACAGGGAGCACCTCGAGCAGTACTTC.

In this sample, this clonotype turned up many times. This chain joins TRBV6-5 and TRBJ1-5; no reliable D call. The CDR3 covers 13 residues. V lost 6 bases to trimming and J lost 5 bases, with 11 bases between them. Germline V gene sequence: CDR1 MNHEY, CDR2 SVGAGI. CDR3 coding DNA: TGTGCCAGCAGCCCCGACCTCCATCAGCCCCAGCATTTT. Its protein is CASSPDLHQPQHF.

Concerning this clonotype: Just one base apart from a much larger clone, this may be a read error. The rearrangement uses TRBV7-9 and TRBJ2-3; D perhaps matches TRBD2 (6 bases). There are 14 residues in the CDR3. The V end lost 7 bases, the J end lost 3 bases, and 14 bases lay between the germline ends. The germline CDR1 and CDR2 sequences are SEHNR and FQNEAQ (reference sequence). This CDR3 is CASTKLAETDTQYF. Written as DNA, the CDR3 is TGTGCCAGCACCAAACTAGCAGAGACAGATACGCAGTATTTT.

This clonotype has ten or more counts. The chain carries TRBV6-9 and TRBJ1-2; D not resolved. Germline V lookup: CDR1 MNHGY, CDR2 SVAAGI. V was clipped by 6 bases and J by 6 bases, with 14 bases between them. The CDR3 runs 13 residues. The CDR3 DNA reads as TGTGCCAGCAGGATGGAGGGCAAAAATGGCTACACCTTC. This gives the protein CASRMEGKNGYTF.

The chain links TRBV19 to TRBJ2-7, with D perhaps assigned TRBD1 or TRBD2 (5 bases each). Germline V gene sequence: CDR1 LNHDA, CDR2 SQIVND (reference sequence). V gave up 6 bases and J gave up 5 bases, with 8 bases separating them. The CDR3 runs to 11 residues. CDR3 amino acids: CASRSGHEQYF. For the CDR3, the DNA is TGTGCCAGTAGATCGGGGCACGAGCAGTACTTC.

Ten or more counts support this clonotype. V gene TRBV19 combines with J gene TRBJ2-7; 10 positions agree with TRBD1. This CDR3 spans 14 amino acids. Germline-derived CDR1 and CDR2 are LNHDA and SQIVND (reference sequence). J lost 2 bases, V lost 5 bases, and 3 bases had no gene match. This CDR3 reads CASSRGQGTYEQYF. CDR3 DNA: TGTGCCAGTAGTCGGGGACAGGGGACCTACGAGCAGTACTTC.